What follows describes a single T cell receptor beta chain. Libraries were prepared by immunoSEQ multiplex PCR; TCRdb keeps only in-frame clonotypes and omits some of them. The data contain tens of thousands of clones, more than 75% of them singletons. The germline CDR1 and CDR2 sequences are KGHSH and LQKENI. The CDR3 runs 13 residues. The ends were cut back, 6 bases at V and 3 bases at J, with 11 bases in the middle. These data belong to a study of OX40 agonist ivuxolimab in advanced cancers. V usage is TRBV18 and J usage is TRBJ2-5; a weak D match, TRBD2 (5 bases). The clonotype originates from an adult with an advanced solid tumor such as melanoma, head and neck, liver or kidney cancer. The source material was CD4+ or CD8+ T cells sorted from blood, sampled in a trial of the OX40 agonist ivuxolimab. The CDR3 sequence: CASSLGLKETQYF. The CDR3 nucleotides are TGTGCCAGCTCCCTCGGACTTAAAGAGACCCAGTACTTC.